A single sample gave rise to the 23 T cell receptor beta chains below, sequenced in a study of T-cell memory formation after mild COVID-19 (dated by TCRdb to the early 2020s). The library was generated by 5' RACE. Sequencing was performed on an Illumina NovaSeq 6000. Starting from the raw public reads, TCRdb applied fastp trimming at Q25, assembled clones with MiXCR and retained in-frame beta chains. Rows with one shared CDR3 protein collapse into an entry with the most common genes and DNA. The sample table holds roughly 400,000 distinct CDR3 sequences, of which 20% to 25% were seen once. The ten most abundant clones make up roughly 9.7% of the sample. The sample comprised PBMCs or a T cell subset sorted from them (not recorded which). All receptors derive from an adult woman who had mild COVID-19 (a few samples of this study predate the infection). The sample titles of this study are shuffled in the database, so cell type and time point are left out; the donor was told from shared clones.

This chain connects TRBV5-1 to TRBJ2-6; 7 nucleotides line up with TRBD1. V trimming: 0 bases; J trimming: 4 bases; junction bases outside the gene matches: 7. This CDR3 is built from 17 residues. Per the germline V gene, CDR1 is SGHRS and CDR2 is YFSETQ. CDR3 bases: TGCGCCAGCAGCTTGGTTGACAGGGTGGCCGGGGCCAACGTCCTGACTTTC. Translating gives CASSLVDRVAGANVLTF.

This clonotype was picked up many times. J is TRBJ2-7 and V is TRBV7-2; D gene unclear. This CDR3 has 12 amino acids. From germline, CDR1 is SGHTA and CDR2 FQGNSA. V lost 1 base, J lost 6 bases, and 7 bases lay in between. The CDR3 loop reads CASSLVLFEQYF. CDR3 sequence (DNA): TGTGCCAGCAGCTTAGTATTATTCGAGCAGTACTTC.

The chain uses TRBV20-1 and TRBJ2-5; 9 bases line up with TRBD2. Germline-derived CDR1 and CDR2 are DFQATT and SNEGSKA (reference sequence). V trimming: 7 bases; J trimming: 1 base; junction bases outside the gene matches: 7. The CDR3 loop spans 14 amino acids. DNA of the CDR3: TGCAGTGGGGCGGCTAGCGGGGTCCAAGAGACCCAGTACTTC. Its translation is CSGAASGVQETQYF.

CDR3 nucleotide sequence: TGCAGTGCTAGAGATCGCCGACTAGCGGGAGTCGATGAGCAGTACTTC. Residues: CSARDRRLAGVDEQYF. The V and J genes are TRBV20-1 and TRBJ2-7; the match to TRBD2 covers 12 bases. The V gene end was trimmed by 0 bases and the J gene end by 7 bases; junction bases not matched to a gene: 10. CDR3 size: 16 residues. Germline lookup yields CDR1 DFQATT and CDR2 SNEGSKA (reference sequence).

V is TRBV30 and J is TRBJ2-3, with 8 bases lining up with TRBD2. The CDR3 length is 15 residues. V lost 3 bases to trimming and J lost 2 bases; unmatched junction nucleotides: 7. Looked up from germline, CDR1 is GTSNPN and CDR2 is SVGIG (reference sequence). DNA for the CDR3: TGTGCCTGGAGCCAGCGGGGGAGAACCACAGATACGCAGTATTTT. It translates to CAWSQRGRTTDTQYF. The entire variable domain, with the rest obtained from reference TRBV30 and TRBJ2-3, is as follows: SQTIHQWPATLVQPVGSPLSLECTVEGTSNPNLYWYRQAAGRGLQLLFYSVGIGQISSEVPQNLSASRPQDRQFILSSKKLLLSDSGFYLCAWSQRGRTTDTQYFGPGTRLTVL.

This clonotype was found a few times. The rearrangement joins TRBV12-3 or TRBV12-4 to TRBJ2-5; no clear D. V lost 1 base and J lost 0, with 6 bases in between. The CDR3 loop spans 14 amino acids. The CDR3 sequence: CASSLGDNQETQYF. In nucleotides, the CDR3 is TGTGCCAGCAGTTTAGGAGACAACCAAGAGACCCAGTACTTC.

The chain links TRBV5-1 to TRBJ2-1; D is uncertain. V was shortened by 0 bases and J by 9 bases, with 10 bases between the two germline ends. This CDR3 comprises 13 residues. Germline-derived CDR1 and CDR2 are SGHRS and YFSETQ. CDR3: CASSLETVGEQFF. The CDR3 coding sequence is TGCGCCAGCAGCTTGGAGACGGTAGGTGAGCAGTTCTTC.

This clonotype was seen a few times. The V gene is TRBV6-2 or TRBV6-3, the J gene TRBJ1-5; 7 nucleotides line up with TRBD1. The V and J ends lost 2 bases and 7 bases, in that order; junction bases with no gene match: 5. Per the germline V gene, CDR1 is MNHEY and CDR2 is SVGEGT. The CDR3 length is 14 residues. CDR3 residues: CASSYTTGSQPQHF. CDR3 coding DNA: TGTGCCAGCAGTTACACGACAGGGTCGCAGCCCCAGCATTTT.

The chain couples TRBV7-9 to TRBJ1-6; 9 bases agree with TRBD1. The CDR3 extends over 15 amino acids. V gave up 5 bases and J gave up 7 bases; unmatched junction bases: 6. Germline V gene data show CDR1 as SEHNR and CDR2 as FQNEAQ (reference sequence). CDR3 protein: CASSPEDRGNSPLHF. The CDR3 region has the DNA TGTGCCAGCAGCCCTGAGGACAGGGGCAATTCACCCCTCCACTTT. Filled out from reference TRBV7-9 and TRBJ1-6, the complete variable domain reads DTGVSQNPRHKITKRGQNVTFRCDPISEHNRLYWYRQTLGQGPEFLTYFQNEAQLEKSRLLSDRFSAERPKGSFSTLEIQRTEQGDSAMYLCASSPEDRGNSPLHFGNGTRLTVT.

The sample holds a few counts of this clonotype. The chain joins TRBV5-5 to TRBJ1-4; tentative D call: TRBD1 (6 bases). Germline loops: CDR1 SGHKS, CDR2 YYEKEE (reference sequence). The CDR3 covers 15 residues. Trimming stripped 0 bases from V and 7 bases from J, with 13 bases between. This CDR3 reads CASSLAWGAGEKLFF. The CDR3 DNA sequence: TGTGCCAGCAGCTTGGCCTGGGGGGCGGGTGAAAAACTGTTTTTT.

This sequence joins TRBV7-8 and TRBJ1-1; D is uncertain. With 1 base removed from V and 8 bases from J, the gap between germline ends came to 5 bases. The CDR3 spans 11 residues. Per the germline V gene, CDR1 is SGHVS and CDR2 is FQNEAQ. As DNA, the CDR3 is TGTGCCAGCAGCTTAGTTGCCGAAGCTTTCTTT. This sequence encodes CASSLVAEAFF.

The chain employs TRBV21-1 and TRBJ2-7. TRBV21-1 is marked as a pseudogene. CDR3 length: 14 residues. CDR3 nucleotide sequence: TGTGCCAGCAGCAAAACTGCAGGGCCCTACGAGCAGTACTTC. Amino acids: CASSKTAGPYEQYF.

The V call is TRBV11-3, the J call TRBJ2-5, with a possible D match to TRBD1 (6 bases). The CDR3 spans 21 residues. Between the trimmed V and J ends, which lost 0 bases and 2 bases, there was a span of 28 bases. Looked up from germline, CDR1 is SGHNT and CDR2 is YENEEA. DNA for the CDR3: TGTGCCAGCAGCTTAGATCTCGGACTGGAGGCCTTGGGGGCAGGGCAAGAGACCCAGTACTTC. Its protein is CASSLDLGLEALGAGQETQYF.

There are many counts of this clonotype. This chain joins TRBV7-2 and TRBJ2-1, with TRBD2 matching 7 bases. The CDR3 runs 13 residues. Germline CDR1 is SGHTA and CDR2 is FQGNSA. Losses at the gene ends were 1 base for V and 9 bases for J; bases not matched to a gene: 3. CDR3 sequence reads: CASSLGPSGEQFF. CDR3 nucleotides: TGTGCCAGCAGCTTAGGACCTAGCGGTGAGCAGTTCTTC.

The gene calls are TRBV24-1 and TRBJ2-1; 7 bases align to TRBD2. Germline CDR1 KGHDR, CDR2 SFDVKD. J lost 1 base, V lost 10 bases, and 6 bases had no gene match. The CDR3 loop spans 14 amino acids. The CDR3 nucleotides are TGTGCCACATGCGGGGGATTGTCCTACAATGAGCAGTTCTTC. Translating gives CATCGGLSYNEQFF.

The chain is built from TRBV20-1 and TRBJ2-7; 7 bases match TRBD1. The V and J ends lost 6 bases and 2 bases, in that order; junction bases with no gene match: 7. CDR1 DFQATT and CDR2 SNEGSKA come from the germline V gene (reference sequence). The CDR3 extends over 13 amino acids. As DNA, the CDR3 is TGCAGTGCCCCCGGGACAGCCACCTACGAGCAGTACTTC. Residues: CSAPGTATYEQYF.

The chain recombines TRBV6-1 with TRBJ2-7; D not resolved. The CDR3 runs 11 residues. Deletions cut 9 bases from V and 2 bases from J, with 8 bases between. Germline CDR1 is MNHNS and CDR2 is SASEGT. This CDR3 reads CASISAYEQYF. In DNA form, the CDR3 reads TGTGCCAGTATCTCGGCCTACGAGCAGTACTTC.

This clonotype was counted between two and nine times. The chain uses TRBV5-1 and TRBJ2-5; 8 nucleotides align to TRBD1. This CDR3 is built from 14 residues. Germline CDR1 reads SGHRS; CDR2 reads YFSETQ. Trimming at V came to 3 bases and at J to 6 bases, leaving 7 bases not matched to a gene. The CDR3 sequence: CASSSTQGAKTQYF. Here the CDR3 DNA reads TGCGCCAGCAGCTCAACCCAGGGGGCGAAGACCCAGTACTTC.

This clonotype was seen only a few times. The J gene is TRBJ2-3, the V gene TRBV12-3 or TRBV12-4; D tentatively fits TRBD1 or TRBD2 (6 bases each). The V end was cut by 4 bases, the J end by 10 bases, with 24 bases between. This CDR3 is 16 amino acids long. The chain's CDR3 is CASSSRRGPKGGAQYF. The CDR3 DNA sequence: TGTGCCAGCAGTTCCCGCCGGGGACCGAAGGGGGGAGCGCAGTATTTT.

This clonotype was counted ten times or more. The chain couples TRBV7-2 to TRBJ2-2, with TRBD2 identical over 8 bases. Trimming cost V 3 bases and J 5 bases; bases outside gene matches: 11. This CDR3 spans 17 amino acids. Germline lookup yields CDR1 SGHTA and CDR2 FQGNSA. The CDR3 is CASSLEWREEGTGELFF. The CDR3 nucleotides read TGTGCCAGCAGCTTGGAATGGCGGGAGGAAGGAACCGGGGAGCTGTTTTTT.

V gene TRBV3-1 combines with J gene TRBJ2-1; no reliable D call. V was cut by 1 base and J by 0 bases, with 1 base left in between. From germline, CDR1 is LGHDT and CDR2 YNNKEL (reference sequence). CDR3 length: 13 residues. The CDR3 DNA reads as TGTGCCAGCAGCCAAGTCTCCTACAATGAGCAGTTCTTC. Encoded protein: CASSQVSYNEQFF.

Only a few counts were recorded for this clonotype. J is TRBJ1-6 and V is TRBV7-2; D remains ambiguous. The CDR3 loop spans 18 amino acids. Looked up from germline, CDR1 is SGHTA and CDR2 is FQGNSA. V lost 1 base and J 2 bases, leaving 15 bases between the germline ends. The CDR3 nucleotides are TGTGCCAGCAGCTTAGAGGGAAGCGGGTTGGCCTATAATTCACCCCTCCACTTT. Amino acids: CASSLEGSGLAYNSPLHF.

V gene TRBV20-1 combines with J gene TRBJ2-1; D is tentatively TRBD1 or TRBD2 (6 bases each). The CDR3 length is 13 residues. Germline assignment: CDR1 DFQATT and CDR2 SNEGSKA (reference sequence). V was trimmed by 6 bases and J by 7 bases, leaving 16 bases between them. In nucleotides, the CDR3 is TGCAGTGCATGGGGGGCCCTGGGTAATGAGCAGTTCTTC. As protein: CSAWGALGNEQFF.